These T cell receptor beta chains were read from a single sample in a study of control samples from healthy donors and cancer patients. The repertoire was sequenced with immunoSEQ multiplex PCR; TCRdb's copy has only in-frame clones and lacks some. The table lists about 160,000 clones, roughly 94% of them singletons. The sample consisted of PBMCs. These receptors were taken from a man aged 55 to 70 with colorectal cancer. The CDR3 runs from the conserved cysteine through the conserved F or W. Fields, in order: clone size, V gene, J gene, CDR3 protein. Clone size is shown for a subset of rows, as once, few, many or a class of expanded clone.

>.|TRBV4-2|TRBJ2-7
CASSQATGFYEQYF
>.|TRBV5-1|TRBJ1-1
CASSLAFGTEAFF
>once|TRBV14|TRBJ2-4
CASSQGLKNIQYF
>.|TRBV19|TRBJ1-2
CASSMSLASGVSVYGYTF
>.|TRBV28|TRBJ1-1
CASTRREFTEAFF
>.|TRBV6-5|TRBJ2-2
CASSRIEGTGELFF
>.|TRBV12-3/TRBV12-4|TRBJ1-4
CASSRDRNEKLFF
>once|TRBV4-3|TRBJ1-2
CASSQDRDRVGGYTF
>.|TRBV9|TRBJ2-3
CASSVAAGGRWGTDTQYF
>.|TRBV2|TRBJ2-7
CASSFSYEQYF
>.|TRBV27|TRBJ1-5
CASSPRWGQPQHF
>.|TRBV3-1/TRBV3-2|TRBJ2-2
CASTRRGGPGHANTGELFF
>.|TRBV6-5|TRBJ2-5
CASSYRDRETQYF
>once|TRBV4-1|TRBJ1-4
CASSQSRGANEKLFF
>.|TRBV2|TRBJ1-1
CASSLMDRASEAFF
>.|TRBV7-2|TRBJ1-1
CASSFQGAGTEAFF
>.|TRBV28|TRBJ2-1
CASSLEGTYNEQFF
>.|TRBV6-6|TRBJ2-3
CASSYRQLAGLDTQYF
>.|TRBV6-5|TRBJ1-5
CASAGTGEGQPQHF
>.|TRBV24-1|TRBJ1-2
CATSDSGLYGYTF
>.|TRBV7-9|TRBJ1-4
CASSGFQGGNEKLFF
>.|TRBV5-1|TRBJ2-5
CASSLGRVQETQYF
>.|TRBV19|TRBJ2-1
CASSRRGEGYNEQFF
>.|TRBV25-1|TRBJ1-6
CASSEGGNAYNSPLHF
>once|TRBV6-1|TRBJ1-3
CASSEEDSGNTIYF
>.|TRBV18|TRBJ1-4
CASSPGTSTTNEKLFF
>.|TRBV9|TRBJ2-7
CASSVGARPSSYEQYF
>.|TRBV19|TRBJ2-6
CASTREGDGLINSGANVLTF